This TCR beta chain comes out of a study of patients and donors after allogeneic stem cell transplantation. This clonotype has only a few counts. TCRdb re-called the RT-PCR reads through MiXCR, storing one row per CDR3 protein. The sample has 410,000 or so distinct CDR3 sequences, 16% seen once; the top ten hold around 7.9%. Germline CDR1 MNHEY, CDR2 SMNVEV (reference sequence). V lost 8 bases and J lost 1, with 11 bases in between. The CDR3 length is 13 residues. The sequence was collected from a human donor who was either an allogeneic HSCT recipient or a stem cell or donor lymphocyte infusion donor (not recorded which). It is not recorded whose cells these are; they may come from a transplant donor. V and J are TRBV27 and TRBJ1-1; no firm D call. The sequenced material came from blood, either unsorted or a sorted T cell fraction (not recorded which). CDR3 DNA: TGTGCCAGCTCCCCCATGAGGAACACTGAAGCTTTCTTT. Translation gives CASSPMRNTEAFF.